Each of the 29 T cell receptor beta chains below was sequenced from the same sample in a study of blood T cell repertoires in COVID-19. The data were produced by immunoSEQ multiplex PCR, yet TCRdb's version contains in-frame clones alone and is incomplete. Altogether some 300,000 clones are present, 87% being singletons, with the ten largest covering around 2.1%. The sequenced sample was peripheral blood. The source is a man between 18 and 29 years old with active or convalescent COVID-19.

This sequence joins TRBV5-1 and TRBJ2-3, with TRBD2 matching 8 bases. This CDR3 spans 17 amino acids. V shed 0 bases and J 4 bases; nucleotides not matched to a gene: 10. Per the germline V gene, CDR1 is SGHRS and CDR2 is YFSETQ. The CDR3 nucleotides are TGCGCCAGCAGCTTGGCTACCGGCGGACTAGCTGCAGATACGCAGTATTTT. As protein: CASSLATGGLAADTQYF.

J is TRBJ1-5 and V is TRBV6-6; D gene unclear. The V end lost 4 bases, the J end lost 3 bases, and 4 bases lay between the germline ends. CDR3 size: 12 residues. Germline CDR1 is MNHNY and CDR2 is SVGAGI (reference sequence). The CDR3 is CASSSNNQPQHF. In nucleotides, the CDR3 is TGTGCCAGCAGTTCTAACAATCAGCCCCAGCATTTT.

The chain carries TRBV7-8 and TRBJ2-7; 7 bases match TRBD1. Germline CDR1 is SGHVS and CDR2 is FQNEAQ. The CDR3 contains 14 residues. V gave up 7 bases and J gave up 0 bases; unmatched junction bases: 6. DNA of the CDR3: TGTGCCAGCATCCGGGACAGCGACTCCTACGAGCAGTACTTC. The encoded protein is CASIRDSDSYEQYF.

The CDR3 sequence: CASSHTGFFDNEQFF. The CDR3 DNA sequence: TGTGCCAGCTCACATACAGGGTTTTTCGACAATGAGCAGTTCTTC. The genes are TRBV18 and TRBJ2-1; D perhaps matches TRBD1 (6 bases). This CDR3 region has 15 residues. Trimming shortened V by 4 bases and J by 5 bases, and 15 bases separated the two germline ends. The germline CDR1 and CDR2 sequences are KGHSH and LQKENI.

V gene TRBV6-5 combines with J gene TRBJ1-4, with unresolved D. The CDR3 contains 13 residues. Looked up from germline, CDR1 is MNHEY and CDR2 is SVGAGI. V dropped 9 bases and J dropped 3 bases, with 11 bases sitting between them. The CDR3 DNA reads as TGTGCCAGTACAGATTCTTCTAATGAAAAACTGTTTTTT. Translated, it gives CASTDSSNEKLFF.

The genes are TRBV9 and TRBJ1-2; 7 bases align to TRBD1. J gave up 3 bases and V 3 bases, and 5 bases lay outside the gene matches. The CDR3 is made up of 14 amino acids. CDR1 SGDLS and CDR2 YYNGEE come from the germline V gene. DNA of the CDR3: TGTGCCAGCAGCGGAACAGGGGTTTACTATGGCTACACCTTC. As protein: CASSGTGVYYGYTF.

This CDR3 reads CASRPDRGRHYEQYF. CDR3 sequence (DNA): TGTGCCAGCAGACCAGACAGGGGGCGCCACTACGAGCAGTACTTC. The V call is TRBV27, the J call TRBJ2-7; 10 bases align to TRBD1. Germline V gene sequence: CDR1 MNHEY, CDR2 SMNVEV (reference sequence). Trimming cost V 6 bases and J 3 bases; bases outside gene matches: 8. The CDR3 sequence is 15 residues long.

The chain's CDR3 is CASSARLAGTPLIKQYF. The CDR3 bases are TGTGCCAGCAGCGCCCGACTAGCGGGGACGCCCCTGATCAAGCAGTACTTC. The chain joins TRBV11-2 to TRBJ2-7; 11 bases line up with TRBD2. J was trimmed by 8 bases and V by 5 bases; bases with no gene match: 17. This CDR3 is built from 17 residues. Germline loops: CDR1 SGHAT, CDR2 FQNNGV.

V and J are TRBV10-3 and TRBJ2-3; D gene ambiguous. Germline assignment: CDR1 ENHRY and CDR2 SYGVKD. V gave up 6 bases and J gave up 0 bases, with 16 bases separating them. CDR3 size: 16 residues. CDR3 sequence reads: CAIRPSISASTDTQYF. In nucleotides, the CDR3 is TGTGCCATCAGGCCGTCTATTAGTGCTAGCACAGATACGCAGTATTTT.

J is TRBJ1-3 and V is TRBV7-9; 7 nucleotides line up with TRBD1. Germline V gives CDR1 SEHNR, CDR2 FQNEAQ (reference sequence). The CDR3 is 16 residues long. V shed 2 bases, J shed 2 bases, and the junction held 6 bases outside the gene matches. The CDR3: CASSLSGGVAGNTIYF. CDR3 nucleotides: TGTGCCAGCAGCTTATCAGGGGGAGTAGCTGGAAACACCATATATTTT.

This chain links TRBV5-6 with TRBJ2-7; 8 nucleotides align to TRBD2. Trimming at V came to 3 bases and at J to 5 bases, leaving 7 bases not matched to a gene. CDR3 length: 14 residues. In germline, CDR1 is SGHDT, CDR2 YYEEEE. The CDR3 is CASSSGLDIHEQYF. DNA of the CDR3: TGTGCCAGCAGCTCGGGACTAGATATCCACGAGCAGTACTTC.

The chain has TRBV21-1 and TRBJ2-7; the table names TRBD2, a call not compared with the DNA. TRBV21-1 is an annotated pseudogene. This CDR3 has 15 residues. The CDR3 protein is CASSKVRDLPREQYF. In DNA form, the CDR3 reads TGTGCCAGCAGCAAAGTCCGGGACTTACCACGGGAGCAGTACTTC.

V gene TRBV27 combines with J gene TRBJ1-3; TRBD1 agrees at 9 bases. Germline trimming cut 2 bases from V and 4 bases from J; bases unmatched to any gene: 3. This CDR3 has 15 amino acids. Germline V gene lookup returns CDR1 MNHEY and CDR2 SMNVEV (reference sequence). CDR3 loop: CASSLGQGKGNTIYF. CDR3 DNA: TGTGCCAGCAGTTTAGGACAGGGGAAGGGAAACACCATATATTTT.

The chain is built from TRBV4-1 and TRBJ2-7, with TRBD1 identical over 8 bases. V shed 4 bases and J 3 bases; nucleotides not matched to a gene: 8. Germline CDR1 MGHRA, CDR2 YSYEKL. The CDR3 is made up of 15 amino acids. The DNA of the CDR3 is TGCGCCAGCAGCCTCGTGGACAGGGCCTACTACGAGCAGTACTTC. Translation: CASSLVDRAYYEQYF.

V is TRBV4-1 and J is TRBJ2-5; the match to TRBD2 covers 8 bases. The V gene end was trimmed by 1 base and the J gene end by 2 bases; junction bases not matched to a gene: 3. Germline loops: CDR1 MGHRA, CDR2 YSYEKL. The CDR3 length is 15 residues. In DNA, the CDR3 is TGCGCCAGCAGCCAAGCGGGGGGGCCGCAAGAGACCCAGTACTTC. Translating it yields CASSQAGGPQETQYF.

CDR3 in amino acids: CASSHRLAGGGALYNEQFF. CDR3 in DNA: TGTGCCAGCAGTCACCGACTAGCGGGGGGGGGAGCCCTCTACAATGAGCAGTTCTTC. The chain recombines TRBV27 with TRBJ2-1, with 14 bases that match TRBD2. The CDR3 runs to 19 residues. The germline gives CDR1 MNHEY, CDR2 SMNVEV (reference sequence). V was clipped by 5 bases and J by 3 bases; unmatched bases: 12.

The chain carries TRBV29-1 and TRBJ1-1; D gene unclear. This CDR3 region has 13 residues. Trimming left V 4 bases short and J 0 bases short, with 9 bases between. CDR1 and CDR2 (germline): SQVTM, ANQGSEA. CDR3 in amino acids: CSVAGRLNTEAFF. CDR3 coding DNA: TGCAGCGTTGCAGGCAGGCTGAACACTGAAGCTTTCTTT.

The gene calls are TRBV5-1 and TRBJ2-5, with D unresolved. The CDR3 consists of 13 residues. The V end lost 0 bases, the J end lost 5 bases, and 8 bases lay between the germline ends. From germline, CDR1 is SGHRS and CDR2 YFSETQ. The CDR3 here is CASSLAGWETQYF. DNA for the CDR3: TGCGCCAGCAGCTTGGCCGGTTGGGAGACCCAGTACTTC.

J is TRBJ2-7 and V is TRBV15, with 7 bases identical to TRBD1. In germline, CDR1 is LNHNV, CDR2 YYDKDF (reference sequence). The CDR3 has 18 amino acids. Trimming cost V 5 bases and J 0 bases; bases outside gene matches: 16. The DNA of the CDR3 is TGTGCCACCAGCGCTAGATACCAGAAGGGGGCCAGCTCCTACGAGCAGTACTTC. The encoded protein is CATSARYQKGASSYEQYF.

The chain employs TRBV4-1 and TRBJ2-1; 11 bases align to TRBD2. V was pared by 9 bases and J by 15 bases, with 13 bases of the junction left unmatched. Germline V gives CDR1 MGHRA, CDR2 YSYEKL. This CDR3 comprises 13 residues. The CDR3 nucleotides are TGCGCCAGTCGAGGGGAGGTAGCGGGGGGGCCGTTCTTC. It is translated as CASRGEVAGGPFF.

With regard to this clone: In the same sample, other DNA sequences code for this CDR3. The CDR3 here is CASSYGLAGGNEQFF. The CDR3 nucleotides read TGTGCCAGCAGTTACGGGCTAGCGGGAGGGAATGAGCAGTTCTTC. V gene TRBV6-5 combines with J gene TRBJ2-1; TRBD2 aligns across 12 bases. The CDR3 is made up of 15 amino acids. CDR1 is MNHEY, CDR2 SVGAGI, per germline. The ends lost 2 bases at V and 7 bases at J; junction bases unmatched: 3.

This clone is a singleton in its sample. The rearrangement uses TRBV6-1 and TRBJ2-3; TRBD1 matches 9 bases. The germline V gene encodes CDR1 MNHNS and CDR2 SASEGT. With V trimmed by 2 bases and J by 4 bases, 4 bases remained unmatched. CDR3 length equals 15 residues. The CDR3 coding sequence is TGTGCCAGCAGTGAAAACAGGGGGCGAGCAGATACGCAGTATTTT. This codes for CASSENRGRADTQYF.

The chain has TRBV6-5 and TRBJ2-1; weak D call: TRBD2 (6 bases). The CDR3 runs to 14 residues. The germline V and J ends were trimmed by 10 bases and 6 bases, with 19 bases remaining between them. Germline CDR1 is MNHEY and CDR2 is SVGAGI. Written as DNA, the CDR3 is TGTGCCACCCTCCCCCTGGGAGGTGGCAATGAGCAGTTCTTC. It is translated as CATLPLGGGNEQFF.

The rearrangement uses TRBV19 and TRBJ1-3; possibly TRBD1 for D (5 bases). V shed 1 base and J shed 2 bases, with 9 bases lying between them. CDR1 is LNHDA, CDR2 SQIVND, per germline (reference sequence). The CDR3 spans 15 residues. The CDR3 DNA reads as TGTGCCAGTAGTATAGGACAGTCGGCTGGAAACACCATATATTTT. It codes for CASSIGQSAGNTIYF.

V usage is TRBV4-1 and J usage is TRBJ1-4, with D possibly matching TRBD1 (5 bases). Germline V gives CDR1 MGHRA, CDR2 YSYEKL. Trimming removed 2 bases from V and 8 bases from J, with 12 bases in between. The CDR3 consists of 14 residues. In DNA, the CDR3 is TGCGCCAGCAGCCAAAGTCCCTACAGGGAAAAACTGTTTTTT. Translating it yields CASSQSPYREKLFF.

The V call is TRBV9, the J call TRBJ2-1, with D tentatively TRBD1 (5 bases). Trimming pared 4 bases from V and 6 bases from J, leaving 11 bases between. The CDR3 totals 13 residues. CDR1 and CDR2 (germline): SGDLS, YYNGEE. The CDR3 reads CASSWGASNEQFF. For the CDR3, the DNA is TGTGCCAGCAGCTGGGGCGCCTCCAATGAGCAGTTCTTC.

The V gene is TRBV20-1, the J gene TRBJ1-5; 7 bases are a match to TRBD1. Unmatched junction bases numbered 8, after V lost 3 bases and J lost 3 bases. This CDR3 is 15 amino acids long. CDR1 is DFQATT, CDR2 SNEGSKA, per germline (reference sequence). The CDR3 DNA reads as TGCAGTGCTAGTTTCTCGGGACAGCCCAATCAGCCCCAGCATTTT. Its protein product is CSASFSGQPNQPQHF.

The genes are TRBV19 and TRBJ2-1; D remains ambiguous. The CDR3 is 15 amino acids. V dropped 5 bases and J dropped 0 bases, with 11 bases sitting between them. Germline V gene lookup returns CDR1 LNHDA and CDR2 SQIVND (reference sequence). Written as DNA, the CDR3 is TGTGCCAGTAGTCTTATCTTGAGCTCCTACAATGAGCAGTTCTTC. Protein sequence: CASSLILSSYNEQFF.

The gene calls are TRBV5-1 and TRBJ2-1; D may be TRBD2 (5 bases). The CDR3 is 14 amino acids. Germline lookup yields CDR1 SGHRS and CDR2 YFSETQ. The ends were cut back, 2 bases at V and 4 bases at J, with 10 bases in the middle. For the CDR3, the DNA is TGCGCCAGCAGCTTAGCGGACCTATACAATGAGCAGTTCTTC. Translating gives CASSLADLYNEQFF.